This entry lists 30 T cell receptor beta chains sequenced from one sample in a study of cytomegalovirus exposure and HLA in healthy donors. With 60 Vbeta and 13 Jbeta primers, the PCR was carried out. The method was immunoSEQ multiplex PCR; TCRdb's version includes in-frame clones alone and lacks a portion of them. The sample has around 150,000 clones; roughly four fifths are singletons. The sample consisted of PBMCs. The receptors come from a woman aged 50 to 60 in good health and CMV-seropositive.

The chain links TRBV5-1 to TRBJ2-1, with D possibly being TRBD2 (6 bases). CDR1 and CDR2 (germline): SGHRS, YFSETQ. The CDR3 totals 14 residues. V gave up 0 bases and J gave up 4 bases, with 8 bases separating them. In DNA form, the CDR3 reads TGCGCCAGCAGCTTGGCGGGAGAATACAATGAGCAGTTCTTC. Translating gives CASSLAGEYNEQFF.

This chain joins TRBV10-2 and TRBJ2-3; D is perhaps TRBD1 (5 bases). V was pared by 1 base and J by 0 bases, with 20 bases between. CDR3 length: 19 amino acids. Germline CDR1 is WSHSY and CDR2 is SAAADI. Here the CDR3 reads CASSEYQPSGHPSTDTQYF. The CDR3 DNA sequence: TGCGCCAGCAGTGAGTATCAGCCGTCTGGACACCCTAGCACAGATACGCAGTATTTT.

V usage is TRBV7-2 and J usage is TRBJ2-4; D is perhaps TRBD1 (6 bases). Germline lookup yields CDR1 SGHTA and CDR2 FQGNSA. The germline V and J ends were trimmed by 5 bases and 0 bases, with 8 bases remaining between them. The CDR3 sequence is 14 residues long. The CDR3 nucleotides are TGTGCCAGCAGCAAAGGGGGAGCCAAAAACATTCAGTACTTC. Protein: CASSKGGAKNIQYF.

This clone turned up a few times. The rearrangement links TRBV2 to TRBJ1-2, with a tentative D call TRBD1 (5 bases). Germline CDR1 reads SNHLY; CDR2 reads FYNNEI. Deletions cut 4 bases from V and 6 bases from J, with 15 bases between. The CDR3 covers 14 residues. The CDR3 region is CASSGEGLGNGYTF. The CDR3 nucleotides are TGTGCCAGCAGTGGGGAGGGGCTCGGAAATGGCTACACCTTC.

This sequence joins TRBV18 and TRBJ1-2; D uncertain. The germline V gene encodes CDR1 KGHSH and CDR2 LQKENI. The germline V and J ends were trimmed by 5 bases and 3 bases, with 10 bases remaining between them. The CDR3 runs 13 residues. CDR3 amino acids: CASSAGVDYGYTF. In DNA form, the CDR3 reads TGTGCCAGCTCAGCGGGTGTCGACTATGGCTACACCTTC.

The chain joins TRBV7-8 to TRBJ2-7, with 8 nucleotides matching TRBD2. J was trimmed by 9 bases and V by 3 bases; bases with no gene match: 16. The germline CDR1 and CDR2 sequences are SGHVS and FQNEAQ. This CDR3 contains 16 residues. The CDR3 nucleotides are TGTGCCAGCAGCTTCGGAGCGGGGGCTGGTCTACGAGGGCAGTACTTC. The encoded protein is CASSFGAGAGLRGQYF.

This sequence joins TRBV28 and TRBJ1-5, with D unresolved. Germline CDR1 is MDHEN and CDR2 is SYDVKM. Deletions cut 3 bases from V and 7 bases from J, with 13 bases between. There are 14 residues in the CDR3. CDR3 amino acids: CASSLMAGSQPQHF. The CDR3 nucleotides are TGTGCCAGCAGTTTGATGGCAGGTTCGCAGCCCCAGCATTTT.

The J gene is TRBJ2-1, the V gene TRBV29-1; D may be TRBD1 (6 bases). This CDR3 is built from 13 residues. Trimming stripped 6 bases from V and 7 bases from J, with 16 bases between. The V gene's germline CDR1 is SQVTM and CDR2 ANQGSEA. The CDR3 region has the DNA TGCAGCGTCGCTAGACAGGCCCAAAATGAGCAGTTCTTC. This encodes CSVARQAQNEQFF.

As for this clone: One end of the junction varies from germline; a read error may be responsible. This rearrangement joins TRBV18 to TRBJ2-7, with D possibly matching TRBD1 (5 bases). Germline V CDR1 and CDR2: KGHSH, LQKENI. The CDR3 loop spans 12 amino acids. The CDR3 here is CASSTDSYAQYF. The CDR3 nucleotides are TGTGCCAGCTCAACAGACAGTTACGCGCAGTACTTC. Full variable domain (outside the CDR3, taken from reference TRBV18 and TRBJ2-7): NAGVMQNPRHLVRRRGQEARLRCSPMKGHSHVYWYRQLPEEGLKFMVYLQKENIIDESGMPKERFSAEFPKEGPSILRIQQVVRGDSAAYFCASSTDSYAQYFGPGTRLTVT.

This clone appeared a few times. The V and J genes are TRBV30 and TRBJ1-4; possibly TRBD1 for D (6 bases). Trimming removed 3 bases at V and 5 bases at J, with 10 bases between. The CDR3 contains 13 residues. CDR1 and CDR2 from the germline V gene are GTSNPN and SVGIG (reference sequence). The CDR3 DNA sequence: TGTGCCTGGAGGACAGGATTAAATGAAAAACTGTTTTTT. The encoded protein is CAWRTGLNEKLFF. Full variable domain (outside the CDR3, taken from reference TRBV30 and TRBJ1-4): SQTIHQWPATLVQPVGSPLSLECTVEGTSNPNLYWYRQAAGRGLQLLFYSVGIGQISSEVPQNLSASRPQDRQFILSSKKLLLSDSGFYLCAWRTGLNEKLFFGSGTQLSVL.

The chain is built from TRBV5-5 and TRBJ1-5, with D unclear. This CDR3 is built from 14 residues. The germline V gene encodes CDR1 SGHKS and CDR2 YYEKEE (reference sequence). The V gene lost 4 bases and the J gene lost 2 bases, with 10 bases spanning the gap. Written as DNA, the CDR3 is TGTGCCAGCAGCCAGTCATATGGCAATCAGCCCCAGCATTTT. Translation: CASSQSYGNQPQHF. The full variable domain, with the rest looked up from reference TRBV5-5 and TRBJ1-5, is DAGVTQSPTHLIKTRGQQVTLRCSPISGHKSVSWYQQVLGQGPQFIFQYYEKEERGRGNFPDRFSARQFPNYSSELNVNALLLGDSALYLCASSQSYGNQPQHFGDGTRLSIL.

DNA for the CDR3: TGTGCCAGCAGTTCACAGGGCTGGGAGCAGTTCTTC. Protein: CASSSQGWEQFF. The chain has TRBV27 and TRBJ2-1; TRBD1 is a possible D gene (6 bases). This CDR3 comprises 12 residues. With 4 bases removed from V and 10 bases from J, the gap between germline ends came to 11 bases. Germline CDR1 reads MNHEY; CDR2 reads SMNVEV (reference sequence).

This clone has just a few counts. The chain employs TRBV5-1 and TRBJ1-2, with D tentatively TRBD1 (6 bases). Trimming pared 1 base from V and 6 bases from J, leaving 7 bases between. The CDR3 covers 12 residues. The V gene's germline CDR1 is SGHRS and CDR2 YFSETQ. The CDR3 nucleotides read TGCGCCAGCAGCTTGTCAGGGGATGGCTACACCTTC. This codes for CASSLSGDGYTF.

The chain employs TRBV15 and TRBJ1-1; weak D call: TRBD1 (6 bases). Between the trimmed V and J ends, which lost 0 bases and 5 bases, there was a span of 10 bases. The germline V gene encodes CDR1 LNHNV and CDR2 YYDKDF (reference sequence). The CDR3 is 14 residues long. CDR3 loop: CATSRDTGWTEAFF. DNA for the CDR3: TGTGCCACCAGCAGAGATACAGGGTGGACTGAAGCTTTCTTT.

The rearrangement uses TRBV7-9 and TRBJ2-3; D is possibly TRBD1 (6 bases). The germline V and J ends were trimmed by 1 base and 2 bases, with 10 bases remaining between them. Germline CDR1 is SEHNR and CDR2 is FQNEAQ (reference sequence). This CDR3 region has 15 residues. CDR3 region: CASSLEDRDTDTQYF. CDR3 coding DNA: TGTGCCAGCAGCTTAGAGGACAGAGACACAGATACGCAGTATTTT. Combining the CDR3 with reference TRBV7-9 and TRBJ2-3 gives the whole variable domain DTGVSQNPRHKITKRGQNVTFRCDPISEHNRLYWYRQTLGQGPEFLTYFQNEAQLEKSRLLSDRFSAERPKGSFSTLEIQRTEQGDSAMYLCASSLEDRDTDTQYFGPGTRLTVL.

In this sample, this clone turned up a few times. The V and J genes are TRBV7-8 and TRBJ1-4, with D unclear. Germline V gene sequence: CDR1 SGHVS, CDR2 FQNEAQ. V lost 1 base and J lost 6, with 15 bases in between. There are 16 residues in the CDR3. CDR3 nucleotide sequence: TGTGCCAGCAGCTTAGAACACGGGGTAGGCGATGAAAAACTGTTTTTT. Amino acids: CASSLEHGVGDEKLFF.

V usage is TRBV5-1 and J usage is TRBJ1-1; TRBD1 matches 8 bases. Losses at the gene ends were 2 bases for V and 5 bases for J; bases not matched to a gene: 5. Per germline, CDR1 SGHRS and CDR2 YFSETQ. This CDR3 spans 14 amino acids. Here the CDR3 DNA reads TGCGCCAGCAGCTTCACAGGGGGGTCGACTGAAGCTTTCTTT. As protein: CASSFTGGSTEAFF.

The chain combines TRBV29-1 with TRBJ2-7, with 12 nucleotides matching TRBD1. The CDR3 spans 15 residues. The germline V gene has CDR1 SQVTM and CDR2 ANQGSEA. V lost 3 bases and J lost 5; bases outside the gene matches: 8. The CDR3 protein is CSVDGGTGGRDEQYF. CDR3 nucleotides: TGCAGCGTTGATGGGGGGACAGGGGGCCGCGACGAGCAGTACTTC.

The V call is TRBV30, the J call TRBJ1-1; 9 bases are a match to TRBD1. Trimming took 0 bases from V and 7 from J; bases not matched to a gene: 6. CDR1 is GTSNPN, CDR2 SVGIG, per germline (reference sequence). The CDR3 consists of 14 residues. In nucleotides, the CDR3 is TGTGCCTGGAGTGTTGGGACAGGGCATGATGAAGCTTTCTTT. It yields the protein CAWSVGTGHDEAFF. Combining the CDR3 with reference TRBV30 and TRBJ1-1 gives the whole variable domain SQTIHQWPATLVQPVGSPLSLECTVEGTSNPNLYWYRQAAGRGLQLLFYSVGIGQISSEVPQNLSASRPQDRQFILSSKKLLLSDSGFYLCAWSVGTGHDEAFFGQGTRLTVV.

This clone was counted a few times. This chain uses TRBV7-2 with TRBJ2-3, with D uncertain. V dropped 4 bases and J dropped 6 bases, with 5 bases sitting between them. Looked up from germline, CDR1 is SGHTA and CDR2 is FQGNSA. The CDR3 is 11 amino acids. CDR3 in DNA: TGTGCCAGCAGCTCGAGGGATACGCAGTATTTT. This encodes CASSSRDTQYF.

The genes are TRBV15 and TRBJ1-5; tentatively, D is TRBD1 (6 bases). Germline V gives CDR1 LNHNV, CDR2 YYDKDF (reference sequence). The CDR3 runs 14 residues. Trimming took off 9 bases at V and 2 bases at J, with 14 bases between the two ends. The CDR3 region is CATSWTDGNQPQHF. The CDR3 DNA reads as TGTGCCACGAGCTGGACAGATGGCAATCAGCCCCAGCATTTT.

The rearrangement links TRBV19 to TRBJ1-1; 7 nucleotides match TRBD1. Looked up from germline, CDR1 is LNHDA and CDR2 is SQIVND (reference sequence). This CDR3 has 15 amino acids. Trimming cost V 7 bases and J 0 bases; bases outside gene matches: 8. The CDR3 coding sequence is TGTGCCAGTACTTTAACAGGGGATATGAACACTGAAGCTTTCTTT. Its protein product is CASTLTGDMNTEAFF.

This sequence joins TRBV19 and TRBJ1-2; 7 positions match TRBD1. The germline V gene has CDR1 LNHDA and CDR2 SQIVND (reference sequence). Losses at the gene ends were 6 bases for V and 5 bases for J; bases not matched to a gene: 6. The CDR3 contains 13 residues. The CDR3 spells CASRTGNGYGYTF. CDR3 bases: TGTGCCAGTAGGACAGGGAATGGGTATGGCTACACCTTC.

The rearrangement links TRBV7-9 to TRBJ2-5; D gene ambiguous. V shed 5 bases and J shed 5 bases, with 18 bases lying between them. Germline V gene sequence: CDR1 SEHNR, CDR2 FQNEAQ (reference sequence). This CDR3 spans 15 amino acids. The CDR3 DNA reads as TGTGCCAGCAGCCAGACGAGGAGTGGTAGGGAGACCCAGTACTTC. Its protein is CASSQTRSGRETQYF.

The V and J genes are TRBV30 and TRBJ1-4; tentatively, D is TRBD1 (6 bases). CDR1 is GTSNPN, CDR2 SVGIG, per germline (reference sequence). The CDR3 covers 15 residues. Trimming pared 2 bases from V and 0 bases from J, leaving 10 bases between. The CDR3 sequence is CAWSQGYPTNEKLFF. In DNA form, the CDR3 reads TGTGCCTGGAGTCAGGGGTATCCAACTAATGAAAAACTGTTTTTT.

The rearrangement joins TRBV28 to TRBJ2-2; 11 positions agree with TRBD1. The CDR3 extends over 16 amino acids. Germline-derived CDR1 and CDR2 are MDHEN and SYDVKM. J lost 6 bases, V lost 5 bases, and 8 bases had no gene match. The DNA of the CDR3 is TGTGCCAGCAGTCCACCGGGACAGGGGGTCTCCGGGGAGCTGTTTTTT. As protein: CASSPPGQGVSGELFF.

This chain links TRBV5-1 with TRBJ2-3, with 13 nucleotides matching TRBD2. Germline trimming cut 3 bases from V and 2 bases from J; bases unmatched to any gene: 3. In germline, CDR1 is SGHRS, CDR2 YFSETQ. The length of the CDR3 is 16 residues. CDR3 region: CASSYGTSGVTDTQYF. The CDR3 DNA follows: TGCGCCAGCAGCTACGGGACTAGCGGGGTCACAGATACGCAGTATTTT.

DNA of the CDR3: TGTGCCAGCAGCTTATATACTAGCGGGGCGTATTACAATGAGCAGTTCTTC. The encoded protein is CASSLYTSGAYYNEQFF. This rearrangement joins TRBV7-9 to TRBJ2-1; 10 nucleotides line up with TRBD2. The CDR3 has 17 residues. V dropped 2 bases and J dropped 4; count of bases not matched to a gene: 8. The germline V gene has CDR1 SEHNR and CDR2 FQNEAQ (reference sequence).

This sequence joins TRBV6-1 and TRBJ2-7, with 7 bases identical to TRBD2. This CDR3 is 15 amino acids long. Losses at the gene ends were 6 bases for V and 1 base for J; bases not matched to a gene: 9. Germline CDR1 reads MNHNS; CDR2 reads SASEGT. The CDR3 sequence: CASRGGAGISYEQYF. The CDR3 coding sequence is TGTGCCAGCAGGGGTGGAGCGGGGATTTCCTACGAGCAGTACTTC.

The gene calls are TRBV5-1 and TRBJ1-5; D might be TRBD1 (6 bases). Germline CDR1 and CDR2: SGHRS and YFSETQ. The V gene lost 4 bases and the J gene lost 3 bases, with 11 bases spanning the gap. CDR3 length: 14 amino acids. CDR3 sequence: CASSPGHPNQPQHF. DNA for the CDR3: TGCGCCAGCAGCCCGGGACACCCCAATCAGCCCCAGCATTTT.